Each of the 25 T cell receptor beta chains below was sequenced from the same sample in a study of blood T cell repertoires in COVID-19. The repertoire was sequenced with immunoSEQ multiplex PCR; TCRdb's copy has only in-frame clones and lacks some. The table shows approximately 160,000 clones, with roughly 90% occurring only once. The sequenced sample consisted of peripheral blood. Source of these receptors: a man over 45 with acute or convalescent COVID-19.

The V call is TRBV28, the J call TRBJ1-2; 11 bases line up with TRBD1. The CDR3 loop spans 13 amino acids. Unmatched junction bases numbered 3, after V lost 5 bases and J lost 7 bases. Germline CDR1 is MDHEN and CDR2 is SYDVKM. The CDR3, as DNA: TGTGCCAGCAGTCTTGGACAGGGGGCTGGCTACACCTTC. Amino acids: CASSLGQGAGYTF.

This clone was observed a few times. The chain employs TRBV30 and TRBJ1-1; D remains unclear. This CDR3 contains 15 residues. CDR1 GTSNPN and CDR2 SVGIG come from the germline V gene (reference sequence). The V gene lost 2 bases and the J gene lost 5 bases, with 18 bases spanning the gap. In DNA, the CDR3 is TGTGCCTGGAGTCCTTCGTGGCAGGAGGAAACTGAAGCTTTCTTT. Amino acids: CAWSPSWQEETEAFF.

This clone has a single count. V gene TRBV20-1 combines with J gene TRBJ2-1; TRBD2 aligns across 12 bases. The CDR3 length is 18 residues. V shed 3 bases, J shed 6 bases, and the junction held 15 bases outside the gene matches. Germline CDR1 DFQATT, CDR2 SNEGSKA (reference sequence). The CDR3 DNA sequence: TGCAGTGCTAGTGGGCGGGCTAGCGGGAGGGCCCGCCCCAATGAGCAGTTCTTC. Translated: CSASGRASGRARPNEQFF.

The DNA of the CDR3 is TGTGCCAGCAGCCCTAGACGGACTATGAACACTGAAGCTTTCTTT. Residues: CASSPRRTMNTEAFF. The chain is built from TRBV11-2 and TRBJ1-1; the D is unclear. Trimming took 5 bases from V and 0 from J, leaving 13 bases between them. Germline V gene data show CDR1 as SGHAT and CDR2 as FQNNGV. The CDR3 sequence is 15 residues long.

This chain uses TRBV5-1 with TRBJ1-2; perhaps TRBD1 as D (5 bases). Trimming shortened V by 4 bases and J by 2 bases, and 12 bases separated the two germline ends. The CDR3 loop spans 14 amino acids. Germline values: CDR1 SGHRS, CDR2 YFSETQ. The chain's CDR3 is CASSPGDWNYGYTF. CDR3 DNA: TGCGCCAGCAGCCCGGGGGATTGGAACTATGGCTACACCTTC.

V usage is TRBV29-1 and J usage is TRBJ2-3; TRBD2 aligns across 10 bases. Trimming removed 7 bases from V and 1 base from J; junction bases left unmatched: 5. The CDR3 covers 14 residues. Germline values: CDR1 SQVTM, CDR2 ANQGSEA. The CDR3 sequence is CSELAGDGTDTQYF. The CDR3 DNA follows: TGCAGCGAGCTAGCGGGAGACGGCACAGATACGCAGTATTTT.

This chain links TRBV9 with TRBJ2-3; possibly TRBD2 for D (6 bases). V was clipped by 0 bases and J by 0 bases, with 11 bases between them. The CDR3 is made up of 16 amino acids. Germline CDR1 SGDLS, CDR2 YYNGEE. CDR3: CASSVVEGPSTDTQYF. CDR3 sequence (DNA): TGTGCCAGCAGCGTAGTGGAGGGCCCCAGCACAGATACGCAGTATTTT.

DNA of the CDR3: TGTGCCAGCAGCTTGGACCTAGCGGGAGATACGCAGTATTTT. Translated, it gives CASSLDLAGDTQYF. The V gene is TRBV5-4, the J gene TRBJ2-3; TRBD2 matches at 8 bases. The V gene end was trimmed by 0 bases and the J gene end by 5 bases; junction bases not matched to a gene: 2. Germline loops: CDR1 SGHNT, CDR2 YYREEE (reference sequence). This CDR3 has 14 residues.

V usage is TRBV28 and J usage is TRBJ2-2; 9 positions match TRBD1. The CDR3 runs to 16 residues. In germline, CDR1 is MDHEN, CDR2 SYDVKM. Unmatched junction bases numbered 10, after V lost 5 bases and J lost 6 bases. CDR3 nucleotide sequence: TGTGCCAGCAGTCCCAGAGACAGGGGGAGGCCCGGGGAGCTGTTTTTT. This gives the protein CASSPRDRGRPGELFF.

Concerning this clone: The DNA is left out, because the CDR3 cannot be placed on it with certainty; the CDR3 is given as TCRdb lists it. The V gene is TRBV4-1, the J gene TRBJ2-1; TRBD2, the table's D call, lacks a check against the DNA. The CDR3 has 19 residues if both end residues are counted. Germline CDR1 MGHRA, CDR2 YSYEKL. CDR3 sequence reads: CASSLTRLAGGSLDNEQFF.

The chain carries TRBV5-5 and TRBJ2-7; 13 bases match TRBD2. V gave up 4 bases and J gave up 4 bases; unmatched junction bases: 2. In germline, CDR1 is SGHKS, CDR2 YYEKEE (reference sequence). The CDR3 length is 14 residues. CDR3: CASSTGLAGYEQYV. In DNA, the CDR3 is TGTGCCAGCAGCACGGGACTAGCGGGGTACGAGCAGTACGTC.

The chain carries TRBV5-1 and TRBJ2-5; 10 bases are shared with TRBD1. With 3 bases clipped from V and 5 bases from J, the junction kept 7 bases outside the gene matches. The CDR3 contains 15 residues. Looked up from germline, CDR1 is SGHRS and CDR2 is YFSETQ. DNA of the CDR3: TGCGCCAGCAGCTCCTCAGGGACAGGGGAGGAGACCCAGTACTTC. Translated, it gives CASSSSGTGEETQYF.

The V and J genes are TRBV18 and TRBJ2-1, with D uncertain. Germline V gene lookup returns CDR1 KGHSH and CDR2 LQKENI. Trimming left V 3 bases short and J 5 bases short, with 8 bases between. The CDR3 runs to 13 residues. The CDR3 loop is CASSPSPDNEQFF. The DNA for the CDR3 is TGTGCCAGCTCACCCTCTCCTGACAATGAGCAGTTCTTC. The variable domain in full, with the rest retrieved from reference TRBV18 and TRBJ2-1, is NAGVMQNPRHLVRRRGQEARLRCSPMKGHSHVYWYRQLPEEGLKFMVYLQKENIIDESGMPKERFSAEFPKEGPSILRIQQVVRGDSAAYFCASSPSPDNEQFFGPGTRLTVL.

The chain joins TRBV3-1 (or the pseudogene TRBV3-2) to TRBJ2-2, with 7 bases lining up with TRBD2. Germline V gene data show CDR1 as LGHDT and CDR2 as YNNKEL (reference sequence). Trimming took 6 bases from V and 2 from J; bases not matched to a gene: 3. The CDR3 spans 14 residues. In nucleotides, the CDR3 is TGTGCCAGCAGAATGACTAGCAACACCGGGGAGCTGTTTTTT. This encodes CASRMTSNTGELFF.

The V and J genes are TRBV6-8 and TRBJ1-5; 9 bases map to TRBD1. This CDR3 is 15 amino acids long. Unmatched junction bases numbered 5, after V lost 5 bases and J lost 3 bases. Germline CDR1 MNHGY, CDR2 SAAAGT. CDR3 sequence (DNA): TGTGCCAGCAGTGGGGGACAGGGATACAATCAGCCCCAGCATTTT. Translating gives CASSGGQGYNQPQHF.

The chain combines TRBV7-6 with TRBJ2-1; 8 bases map to TRBD1. Trimming at V came to 5 bases and at J to 5 bases, leaving 5 bases not matched to a gene. In germline, CDR1 is SGHVS, CDR2 FNYEAQ. This CDR3 spans 14 amino acids. Here the CDR3 reads CASSRGQEHNEQFF. CDR3 DNA: TGTGCCAGCAGCCGGGGACAGGAGCACAATGAGCAGTTCTTC.

The chain links TRBV6-5 to TRBJ1-6, with D unresolved. Germline-derived CDR1 and CDR2 are MNHEY and SVGAGI. The CDR3 totals 15 residues. V was clipped by 6 bases and J by 7 bases, with 16 bases between them. CDR3 loop: CASSAAGMGNSPLHF. CDR3 DNA: TGTGCCAGCAGCGCGGCGGGGATGGGAAATTCACCCCTCCACTTT.

Only one count was recorded for this clone. The same CDR3 arises from other DNA sequences in this sample as well. V usage is TRBV27 and J usage is TRBJ1-2; D is perhaps TRBD1 (5 bases). V shed 2 bases and J shed 5 bases, with 12 bases lying between them. The CDR3 covers 14 residues. Germline V gives CDR1 MNHEY, CDR2 SMNVEV (reference sequence). DNA for the CDR3: TGTGCCAGCAGTTTAGCCGGGGGGGGGTATGGCTACACCTTC. Protein product: CASSLAGGGYGYTF.

This sequence joins TRBV15 and TRBJ2-1, with D possibly being TRBD1 (5 bases). This CDR3 is 15 amino acids long. The V end was cut by 4 bases, the J end by 3 bases, with 13 bases between. The germline CDR1 and CDR2 sequences are LNHNV and YYDKDF (reference sequence). Here the CDR3 reads CATSIGQGRYNEQFF. The CDR3 DNA reads as TGTGCCACCAGCATCGGCCAGGGTCGCTACAATGAGCAGTTCTTC.

The V call is TRBV4-2, the J call TRBJ2-4; D perhaps matches TRBD1 (5 bases). Trimming left V 0 bases short and J 5 bases short, with 14 bases between. The CDR3 runs to 16 residues. Germline CDR1 LGHNA, CDR2 YNFKEQ. CDR3 sequence (DNA): TGTGCCAGCAGCCAAGAGGCAGGGTCGCGCCAAAACATTCAGTACTTC. Protein: CASSQEAGSRQNIQYF.

V gene TRBV19 combines with J gene TRBJ1-1, with TRBD1 matching over 7 bases. The CDR3 loop spans 13 amino acids. V lost 5 bases, J lost 4 bases, and 4 bases stayed unmatched. Germline loops: CDR1 LNHDA, CDR2 SQIVND (reference sequence). The DNA of the CDR3 is TGTGCCAGTAGTCCGGACAGGTCCACTGAAGCTTTCTTT. As protein: CASSPDRSTEAFF.

The chain joins TRBV19 to TRBJ1-5; D call uncertain. The germline V gene has CDR1 LNHDA and CDR2 SQIVND (reference sequence). The CDR3 is 13 amino acids. Trimming took off 3 bases at V and 2 bases at J, with 5 bases between the two ends. The CDR3 loop is CASSIAGNQPQHF. CDR3 nucleotide sequence: TGTGCCAGTAGTATTGCAGGCAATCAGCCCCAGCATTTT.

This chain joins TRBV10-2 and TRBJ2-2; 8 nucleotides line up with TRBD1. The CDR3 spans 15 residues. Germline CDR1 and CDR2: WSHSY and SAAADI. V lost 7 bases and J lost 4; bases outside the gene matches: 8. The chain's CDR3 is CASTRATGGTGELFF. The DNA of the CDR3 is TGCGCCAGCACCAGAGCAACAGGGGGCACCGGGGAGCTGTTTTTT.

This clone was recorded only once. The chain couples TRBV7-9 to TRBJ2-3; 8 positions agree with TRBD2. The germline V gene has CDR1 SEHNR and CDR2 FQNEAQ (reference sequence). V shed 3 bases and J 3 bases; nucleotides not matched to a gene: 5. The CDR3 is 15 residues long. CDR3 DNA: TGTGCCAGCAGCTTTAGCGGGGCTTTTACAGATACGCAGTATTTT. Residues: CASSFSGAFTDTQYF. Looking up the rest from reference TRBV7-9 and TRBJ2-3 gives the full variable domain: DTGVSQNPRHKITKRGQNVTFRCDPISEHNRLYWYRQTLGQGPEFLTYFQNEAQLEKSRLLSDRFSAERPKGSFSTLEIQRTEQGDSAMYLCASSFSGAFTDTQYFGPGTRLTVL.

This clone was detected only a few times. The J gene is TRBJ2-1, the V gene TRBV5-4; 13 positions agree with TRBD2. There are 16 residues in the CDR3. CDR1 is SGHNT, CDR2 YYREEE, per germline (reference sequence). Trimming at V came to 0 bases and at J to 14 bases, leaving 11 bases not matched to a gene. As DNA, the CDR3 is TGTGCCAGCAGCTTGGGTTTAGGGACTAGCGGGATCTCGGAGTTCTTC. Residues: CASSLGLGTSGISEFF.